This T cell receptor beta chain was captured in a study of T cell responses to AZD1222 COVID-19 vaccine. Trimming at V came to 6 bases and at J to 0 bases, leaving 3 bases not matched to a gene. CDR1 and CDR2 (germline): SNHLY, FYNNEI. CDR3 length: 14 residues. Measured with immunoSEQ multiplex PCR; TCRdb has only the in-frame clones, and not every one. This table has about 150,000 clones, approximately 95% appearing once. Study conclusions and caveats: Of the AZD1222 recipients, only five to seven were seropositive at baseline. In a largely white British group with more females than males, clonal diversity was possibly underestimated. Without day 14 samples, only post-peak T cell repertoires were studied. Unmutated variant regions are reportedly the target of nearly half of TCRs that are spike-specific.

About this clone itself: No antigen is known for it.

The genes are TRBV2 and TRBJ1-2; TRBD1 aligns across 8 bases. Sequencing was performed on peripheral blood, taken 28 days after the second AZD1222 dose. The sequence was collected from an adult who received the AZD1222 COVID-19 vaccine. The DNA for the CDR3 is TGTGCCAGCAGGGGGACAGGAGCTAACTATGGCTACACCTTC. Protein product: CASRGTGANYGYTF. The entire variable domain, with the rest obtained from reference TRBV2 and TRBJ1-2, is as follows: EPEVTQTPSHQVTQMGQEVILRCVPISNHLYFYWYRQILGQKVEFLVSFYNNEISEKSEIFDDQFSVERPDGSNFTLKIRSTKLEDSAMYFCASRGTGANYGYTFGSGTRLTVV.